The 19 T cell receptor beta chains below all came from one sample that was sequenced in a study of read filtering for tumor transcriptome and immune sequencing (dated by TCRdb to the early 2020s). Sequenced on an Illumina HiSeq 4000. The Immunoverse kit was used to build TCR libraries from about 400 ng RNA, with molecular barcoded adaptors covering alpha/delta and beta/gamma chains. TCRdb redid the processing of the public reads, applying fastp at Q25 and MiXCR, and retained in-frame beta chains. Rows matching on CDR3 protein sequence are summarized as one entry with the most common DNA and genes. The sample profile shows tens of thousands of distinct CDR3 sequences; under 25% of them were found once. About a sixth of the sample lies in the top ten. The sequenced material came from a population of CD138-negative cells sorted from bone marrow. Read against the paper, the sample's cell subset or site label means: bone marrow mononuclear cells depleted of CD138+ plasma/myeloma cells by negative magnetic selection. The source is a donor aged 40 or older with multiple myeloma.

About this clonotype: This sequence may be a read error, since a much larger clone differs from it by one base. This chain connects TRBV11-2 to TRBJ2-1, with TRBD2 matching over 8 bases. Germline-derived CDR1 and CDR2 are SGHAT and FQNNGV. CDR3 length equals 18 residues. Trimming took 8 bases from V and 0 from J; bases not matched to a gene: 15. The CDR3 nucleotides read TGTGCCAGCGGCCGAGGGTCGACTAGCGTAAGCTCCTACAATGAGCAGTTCTTC. This encodes CASGRGSTSVSSYNEQFF.

This clonotype was counted at least ten times. The rearrangement uses TRBV7-9 and TRBJ2-2; D gene unclear. The CDR3 is made up of 13 amino acids. In germline, CDR1 is SEHNR, CDR2 FQNEAQ (reference sequence). V lost 5 bases, J lost 6 bases, and 10 bases lay in between. DNA of the CDR3: TGTGCCAGCAGCCCTCAGGTTTCCGGGGAGCTGTTTTTT. Protein sequence: CASSPQVSGELFF.

This clonotype was observed many times. This chain links TRBV20-1 with TRBJ2-1, with 9 bases aligning to TRBD2. In germline, CDR1 is DFQATT, CDR2 SNEGSKA (reference sequence). CDR3 length equals 14 residues. The J segment lost 5 bases and the V segment lost 3 bases, leaving 5 bases of the junction unmatched. The CDR3 DNA is TGCAGTGCTAGTTCGCTAGCGGGAAACAATGAGCAGTTCTTC. As protein: CSASSLAGNNEQFF.

This clonotype showed up many times. The gene calls are TRBV4-2 and TRBJ1-5; D unresolved. The CDR3 has 15 amino acids. CDR1 is LGHNA and CDR2 is YNFKEQ in the germline V gene. V lost 4 bases to trimming and J lost 0 bases, with 10 bases between them. The CDR3 bases are TGTGCCAGCAGCCGGGCAGATTTTAGCAATCAGCCCCAGCATTTT. This encodes CASSRADFSNQPQHF.

The table lists this clonotype with many counts. The J gene is TRBJ1-6, the V gene TRBV20-1, with a possible D match to TRBD1 (5 bases). CDR3 length: 12 residues. V was clipped by 8 bases and J by 8 bases, with 13 bases between them. Germline V CDR1 and CDR2: DFQATT, SNEGSKA (reference sequence). CDR3 sequence: CSSQVGDSPLHF. CDR3 bases: TGCAGTTCTCAGGTGGGGGATTCACCCCTCCACTTT.

This clonotype was seen many times. The chain employs TRBV27 and TRBJ2-2; 7 bases line up with TRBD1. The CDR3 is 16 amino acids. Germline V gene lookup returns CDR1 MNHEY and CDR2 SMNVEV (reference sequence). With V trimmed by 1 base and J by 4 bases, 6 bases remained unmatched. The CDR3 here is CASSLFKGQSTGELFF. CDR3 DNA: TGTGCCAGCAGTTTATTTAAGGGACAGAGCACCGGGGAGCTGTTTTTT.

This clonotype was detected only a few times. The gene calls are TRBV29-1 and TRBJ2-1, with D perhaps assigned TRBD1 or TRBD2 (5 bases each). V gave up 6 bases and J gave up 4 bases, with 25 bases separating them. This CDR3 spans 17 amino acids. CDR1 and CDR2 from the germline V gene are SQVTM and ANQGSEA. CDR3 in amino acids: CSVSGTAALRGYNEQFF. CDR3 in DNA: TGCAGCGTATCCGGGACCGCTGCTTTGCGCGGGTACAATGAGCAGTTCTTC.

This chain's CDR3 is CASSPAEGSGANVLTF. CDR3 nucleotide sequence: TGTGCCAGCAGCCCGGCGGAGGGCTCTGGGGCCAACGTCCTGACTTTC. V is TRBV6-5 and J is TRBJ2-6; weak D call: TRBD2 (6 bases). Trimming shortened V by 6 bases and J by 0 bases, and 12 bases separated the two germline ends. Germline CDR1 reads MNHEY; CDR2 reads SVGAGI. The CDR3 length is 16 residues.

This clonotype was seen more than once but under ten times. V gene TRBV30 combines with J gene TRBJ1-2, with D unclear. V lost 2 bases and J 0 bases, leaving 10 bases between the germline ends. The CDR3 loop spans 14 amino acids. The germline gives CDR1 GTSNPN, CDR2 SVGIG (reference sequence). The CDR3: CAWSRQTANYGYTF. CDR3 DNA sequence: TGTGCCTGGAGTAGGCAGACCGCTAACTATGGCTACACCTTC. The whole variable domain, filled in from reference TRBV30 and TRBJ1-2, reads SQTIHQWPATLVQPVGSPLSLECTVEGTSNPNLYWYRQAAGRGLQLLFYSVGIGQISSEVPQNLSASRPQDRQFILSSKKLLLSDSGFYLCAWSRQTANYGYTFGSGTRLTVV.

This clonotype was seen more than once but under ten times. This sequence joins TRBV18 and TRBJ2-5; 8 bases are shared with TRBD1. V lost 4 bases and J lost 4; bases outside the gene matches: 8. Germline CDR1 and CDR2: KGHSH and LQKENI. CDR3 length: 15 residues. Here the CDR3 reads CASSLRQGMGETQYF. CDR3 in DNA: TGTGCCAGCTCACTTCGACAGGGGATGGGAGAGACCCAGTACTTC.

V is TRBV30 and J is TRBJ1-5, with D possibly matching TRBD1 (5 bases). V was clipped by 1 base and J by 7 bases, with 11 bases between them. The CDR3 consists of 13 residues. Germline V gene data show CDR1 as GTSNPN and CDR2 as SVGIG (reference sequence). The CDR3 region has the DNA TGTGCCTGGAGTGACGATTGGGGCCAGCCCCAGCATTTT. Protein sequence: CAWSDDWGQPQHF.

On this clonotype: A read error may be the cause here, since a much bigger clone is one base away. The chain employs TRBV5-1 and TRBJ2-7; D is tentatively TRBD1 or TRBD2 (5 bases each). Germline V gene sequence: CDR1 SGHRS, CDR2 YFSETQ. V gave up 4 bases and J gave up 1 base, with 18 bases separating them. The CDR3 length is 16 residues. This CDR3 reads CASSPAGAASSYEQYF. The CDR3 DNA is TGCGCCAGCAGCCCGGCCGGGGCAGCGAGTTCCTACGAGCAGTACTTC.

This clonotype was observed many times. This rearrangement joins TRBV28 to TRBJ2-3; 7 bases agree with TRBD1. Germline-derived CDR1 and CDR2 are MDHEN and SYDVKM. The CDR3 covers 11 residues. The CDR3 sequence: CAEGAKDTQYF. CDR3 nucleotides: TGTGCTGAGGGGGCGAAAGATACGCAGTATTTT.

With respect to this clonotype: A clone one base away is much larger, so this may be a read error. The V call is TRBV6-1, the J call TRBJ2-2; TRBD1 matches 8 bases. V lost 6 bases and J lost 5; bases outside the gene matches: 5. CDR1 and CDR2 from the germline V gene are MNHNS and SASEGT. The CDR3 runs to 14 residues. The CDR3 region is CASRSDRATGELFF. The CDR3 DNA reads TGTGCCAGCAGATCGGACAGGGCTACCGGGGAGCTGTTTTTT.

This clonotype was counted ten times or more. The rearrangement joins TRBV20-1 to TRBJ2-1, with 7 bases lining up with TRBD1. V was pared by 0 bases and J by 6 bases, with 11 bases of the junction left unmatched. The CDR3 is 16 residues long. Germline V gene lookup returns CDR1 DFQATT and CDR2 SNEGSKA (reference sequence). CDR3 DNA: TGCAGTGCTAGAGATCCATATAGGGGGACAGTCAATGAGCAGTTCTTC. Protein sequence: CSARDPYRGTVNEQFF.

A remark on this clonotype: This could be a read error, since a much larger clone is one nucleotide away. V gene TRBV6-5 combines with J gene TRBJ2-2; no clear D. The V gene's germline CDR1 is MNHEY and CDR2 SVGAGI. V lost 8 bases and J 1 base, leaving 8 bases between the germline ends. The CDR3 is 13 amino acids. The CDR3 DNA reads as TGTGCCAGCGGATGGAGGAACACCGGGGAGCTGTTTTTT. Protein: CASGWRNTGELFF.

A word on this clonotype: A much larger clonotype is one base distant, so this may be a read error. CDR3 coding DNA: TGCGCCAGCAGCTTGTTCGGACGAAAAACTCTCTACGAGCAGTACTTC. It encodes CASSLFGRKTLYEQYF. V usage is TRBV5-1 and J usage is TRBJ2-7; D gene uncertain. The V end was cut by 1 base, the J end by 3 bases, with 17 bases between. The CDR3 loop spans 16 amino acids. Germline assignment: CDR1 SGHRS and CDR2 YFSETQ. The full variable domain, rest sourced from reference TRBV5-1 and TRBJ2-7, is KAGVTQTPRYLIKTRGQQVTLSCSPISGHRSVSWYQQTPGQGLQFLFEYFSETQRNKGNFPGRFSGRQFSNSRSEMNVSTLELGDSALYLCASSLFGRKTLYEQYFGPGTRLTVT.

A note on this clonotype: A read error may produce the germline difference seen at one junction end. The rearrangement uses TRBV7-9 and TRBJ2-3, with no clear D. The CDR3 is 15 amino acids. Germline loops: CDR1 SEHNR, CDR2 FQNEAQ (reference sequence). The CDR3 region has the DNA TGTGCCACCAGCTTAGCACTGTCTCGCACAGATACGCAGTATTTT. Translated: CATSLALSRTDTQYF.

This clonotype has more than one count but fewer than ten. The rearrangement joins TRBV11-1 to TRBJ2-7, with D unresolved. V was shortened by 5 bases and J by 4 bases, with 9 bases between the two germline ends. The CDR3 length is 12 residues. Per the germline V gene, CDR1 is SGHAT and CDR2 is FQDESV (reference sequence). CDR3 protein: CASSLQQYEQYF. CDR3 DNA: TGTGCCAGCAGCCTACAACAGTACGAGCAGTACTTC.